This TCR beta chain was sequenced for a study of blood T cell repertoires in COVID-19 (dated by TCRdb to the early 2020s). Concerning the study at large: The collaborator samples originated in the United States, Italy and Spain and spanned the acute and convalescent phases of COVID-19. The material from the prospective study consisted of cDNA or gDNA derived from T cells, B-cell-depleted T cells, or PBMCs. The dataset comprised deeply sampled blood TCRbeta repertoires from subjects exposed to, actively infected with, or recovered from COVID-19. The repertoires were released in a freely available public database intended as a resource for research on the immune response to SARS-CoV-2. The samples were drawn from the first 160 participants of the ongoing ImmuneRACE study and from over 950 subjects provided by 6 global collaborators. The sample metadata nearly always contained a de-identified subject ID, COVID-19 status, age in years and sex. Where available, HLA class I and class II types were obtained from metadata supplied by the sample provider rather than from assay-based typing. Results the study describes overall, beyond this receptor: How much clinical and demographic metadata was included differed by source and by participant, and the metadata was provided uncurated.

Enrolling through a virtual design, the prospective study's participants ranged in age from about 18 to 100 years and lived across 24 United States geographic areas. To assign participants to cohorts, the prospective study relied on clinical history that participants themselves reported in a screening survey and a study questionnaire. In the prospective study, whole blood, serum and a nasopharyngeal or oropharyngeal swab were collected from each participant by mobile phlebotomists. Participants in the prospective study had the option to provide additional blood draws and questionnaires over a roughly 2-month period. Before DNA extraction, prospective study blood samples were shipped either frozen or at room temperature. TCRbeta CDR3 regions were amplified from genomic DNA by means of the immunoSEQ Assay, a bias-controlled multiplex PCR. On the study's bioinformatics: The number of nucleated cells in each sample was estimated from the amplification of reference gene primers within the assay. To quantify the absolute abundance of each unique TCRbeta CDR3 rearrangement, sequence reads were collapsed and filtered. For each sample, productive Simpson clonality was calculated as the square root of Simpson's diversity index across productive rearrangements. TCRdb obtained this table from immuneACCESS and retained in-frame rearrangements with V and J assigned. These tables miss some clones; where compared with another copy, unresolved V genes account for less than half of the shortfall, and the remainder is unexplained. V and J calls plus clone size are reproduced from that table; the DNA served to infer D and trimming. In all, the sample holds about 170,000 clones, and around four fifths of those were seen once. Of the sample, about 3.5% falls within the top ten clones.

On this clone itself: This receptor's antigen is unknown. The record has no base qualities; no much larger clone is one base away.

V has 8 bases trimmed and J has 0 bases trimmed; junction bases matching no gene number 11. CDR1 is given as MNHNY and CDR2 as SVGAGI, both from the germline V gene (reference sequence). Its CDR3 holds 16 amino acids, cysteine through phenylalanine. Solely the CDR3 DNA is kept, with 48 bases framed from the first base. The TCR originated in a woman aged 50 to 60 in a cohort exposed to, infected with or recovered from COVID-19 (not recorded which). The sequence joins TRBV6-6 to TRBJ2-5, with 8 central nucleotides matching TRBD2. Sequences were obtained from PBMCs or T cells enriched from blood (not recorded which). The DNA sequence is as follows: TGTGCCAGCGCCCCTGGGGCTAGCGGGTACCAAGAGACCCAGTACTTC. It specifies CASAPGASGYQETQYF.